A single sample is the source of the 17 T cell receptor beta chains below, sequenced in a study of cytomegalovirus exposure and HLA in healthy donors. Vbeta (60) and Jbeta (13) primers were used in the PCR. TCRdb's copy holds only in-frame clones and misses some; the assay was immunoSEQ multiplex PCR. The sample has 200,000 or so clones, 80% to 85% seen once. Sequenced material: PBMCs. The receptors originated from a boy aged 5-17 years in good health and CMV-seronegative.

The chain carries TRBV5-1 and TRBJ1-5; D unclear. Germline V gene data show CDR1 as SGHRS and CDR2 as YFSETQ. The CDR3 is made up of 13 amino acids. The V and J ends lost 1 base and 2 bases respectively, with 4 bases between them. CDR3 bases: TGCGCCAGCAGCTTGACGGGCAATCAGCCCCAGCATTTT. Protein product: CASSLTGNQPQHF.

With regard to this clone: At the DNA level, this CDR3 is encoded by other sequences in the same sample as well. V gene TRBV19 combines with J gene TRBJ1-1, with 10 bases lining up with TRBD1. Germline trimming cut 4 bases from V and 5 bases from J; bases unmatched to any gene: 16. The CDR3 is 18 amino acids. Germline CDR1 and CDR2: LNHDA and SQIVND (reference sequence). DNA for the CDR3: TGTGCCAGTAGTACCGTACACGACAGGGGGCCAAGAGGGACTGAAGCTTTCTTT. Translated: CASSTVHDRGPRGTEAFF.

This clone is a singleton in its sample. This chain links TRBV13 with TRBJ2-7; 9 positions agree with TRBD1. Germline-derived CDR1 and CDR2 are PRHDT and FYEKMQ (reference sequence). CDR3 length: 15 residues. V lost 6 bases to trimming and J lost 3 bases; unmatched junction nucleotides: 9. The DNA for the CDR3 is TGTGCCAGCAGGCGTTCCGGGACAGGGCACTACGAGCAGTACTTC. Its translation: CASRRSGTGHYEQYF.

V usage is TRBV29-1 and J usage is TRBJ2-1, with D maybe TRBD2 (7 bases). Germline CDR1 SQVTM, CDR2 ANQGSEA. V was pared by 4 bases and J by 2 bases, with 12 bases between. The CDR3 has 14 amino acids. CDR3 nucleotides: TGCAGCGTTGGGGGGGGCACCACCTACAATGAGCAGTTCTTC. Translated: CSVGGGTTYNEQFF.

The CDR3, as DNA: TGTGCCAGCAGTTTATCCCGGGGTGCGAATGAAAAACTGTTTTTT. The encoded protein is CASSLSRGANEKLFF. The gene calls are TRBV27 and TRBJ1-4; no firm D call. Germline V lookup: CDR1 MNHEY, CDR2 SMNVEV (reference sequence). Deletions cut 0 bases from V and 5 bases from J, with 10 bases between. The CDR3 length is 15 residues.

The chain carries TRBV18 and TRBJ1-4; weak D call: TRBD1 (6 bases). V dropped 0 bases and J dropped 10 bases, with 12 bases sitting between them. There are 14 residues in the CDR3. In germline, CDR1 is KGHSH, CDR2 LQKENI. CDR3 sequence (DNA): TGTGCCAGCTCACCACCGGGACAAAGCGGAAAACTGTTTTTT. Its protein is CASSPPGQSGKLFF.

The V call is TRBV27, the J call TRBJ2-5; 8 bases agree with TRBD1. Germline V gene sequence: CDR1 MNHEY, CDR2 SMNVEV (reference sequence). This CDR3 is built from 17 residues. V gave up 2 bases and J gave up 5 bases; unmatched junction bases: 13. The CDR3 is CASSLEGTGFVGETQYF. The CDR3 nucleotides read TGTGCCAGCAGTTTAGAAGGGACAGGTTTTGTCGGGGAGACCCAGTACTTC.

The chain employs TRBV2 and TRBJ2-2; D is perhaps TRBD2 (6 bases). From germline, CDR1 is SNHLY and CDR2 FYNNEI. V gave up 8 bases and J gave up 5 bases, with 15 bases separating them. This CDR3 has 14 amino acids. The CDR3 coding sequence is TGTGCCAGCCTCCCAGGAGGGGTGACCGGGGAGCTGTTTTTT. This sequence encodes CASLPGGVTGELFF.

The chain combines TRBV5-1 with TRBJ2-7; perhaps TRBD2 as D (5 bases). This CDR3 comprises 15 residues. Germline V CDR1 and CDR2: SGHRS, YFSETQ. Trimming shortened V by 0 bases and J by 2 bases, and 12 bases separated the two germline ends. The DNA for the CDR3 is TGCGCCAGCAGCTTGGCGGGTTCGAGGGCCTACGAGCAGTACTTC. Residues: CASSLAGSRAYEQYF. Variable domain in full (rest from reference TRBV5-1 and TRBJ2-7): KAGVTQTPRYLIKTRGQQVTLSCSPISGHRSVSWYQQTPGQGLQFLFEYFSETQRNKGNFPGRFSGRQFSNSRSEMNVSTLELGDSALYLCASSLAGSRAYEQYFGPGTRLTVT.

The sample holds a few counts of this clone. CDR3 amino acids: CASRRGRGEAFF. DNA for the CDR3: TGTGCCAGCAGGAGGGGGCGCGGTGAAGCTTTCTTT. The V call is TRBV27, the J call TRBJ1-1; TRBD1 aligns across 7 bases. The CDR3 has 12 residues. CDR1 and CDR2 (germline): MNHEY, SMNVEV (reference sequence). Trimming at V came to 6 bases and at J to 7 bases, leaving 5 bases not matched to a gene.

The chain is built from TRBV30 and TRBJ2-5; D might be TRBD1 (6 bases). From germline, CDR1 is GTSNPN and CDR2 SVGIG (reference sequence). The CDR3 sequence is 13 residues long. Trimming shortened V by 8 bases and J by 4 bases, and 17 bases separated the two germline ends. The chain's CDR3 is CAGATGRGETQYF. The DNA of the CDR3 is TGTGCCGGCGCTACAGGGAGAGGAGAGACCCAGTACTTC.

The V gene is TRBV7-9, the J gene TRBJ2-7; D unclear. The CDR3 runs 14 residues. Trimming stripped 1 base from V and 5 bases from J, with 12 bases between. Germline V gene lookup returns CDR1 SEHNR and CDR2 FQNEAQ (reference sequence). The CDR3 region is CASSLGAVENEQYF. In nucleotides, the CDR3 is TGTGCCAGCAGCTTAGGGGCCGTCGAAAACGAGCAGTACTTC.

The rearrangement joins TRBV6-5 to TRBJ1-5; D might be TRBD1 (6 bases). Germline lookup yields CDR1 MNHEY and CDR2 SVGAGI. V lost 5 bases to trimming and J lost 2 bases, with 10 bases between them. The CDR3 length is 14 residues. CDR3 DNA: TGTGCCAGCAGTCAGGGGCAAGGCAATCAGCCCCAGCATTTT. This sequence encodes CASSQGQGNQPQHF.

CDR3 protein: CASSLASEYEQYF. CDR3 coding DNA: TGCGCCAGCAGCTTGGCTAGCGAGTACGAGCAGTACTTC. V usage is TRBV5-1 and J usage is TRBJ2-7; D is perhaps TRBD2 (6 bases). CDR3 length equals 13 residues. The germline gives CDR1 SGHRS, CDR2 YFSETQ. V was pared by 0 bases and J by 4 bases, with 8 bases between.

V is TRBV6-5 and J is TRBJ2-5; D call uncertain. Trimming took 2 bases from V and 2 from J, leaving 6 bases between them. Germline lookup yields CDR1 MNHEY and CDR2 SVGAGI. The CDR3 is 13 residues long. The CDR3 protein is CASSYTAQETQYF. For the CDR3, the DNA is TGTGCCAGCAGTTACACAGCACAAGAGACCCAGTACTTC.

This clone was detected only a few times. The chain has TRBV5-6 and TRBJ1-2; D may be TRBD1 (5 bases). The CDR3 contains 14 residues. Germline V lookup: CDR1 SGHDT, CDR2 YYEEEE. Trimming cost V 0 bases and J 6 bases, with 12 bases left between them. CDR3 protein: CASSLGWGLNGYTF. DNA of the CDR3: TGTGCCAGCAGCTTGGGGTGGGGACTTAATGGCTACACCTTC. Supplemented by reference TRBV5-6 and TRBJ1-2, the full variable domain reads DAGVTQSPTHLIKTRGQQVTLRCSPKSGHDTVSWYQQALGQGPQFIFQYYEEEERQRGNFPDRFSGHQFPNYSSELNVNALLLGDSALYLCASSLGWGLNGYTFGSGTRLTVV.

This rearrangement joins TRBV15 to TRBJ2-5, with D tentatively TRBD2 (5 bases). CDR1 LNHNV and CDR2 YYDKDF come from the germline V gene (reference sequence). The CDR3 runs to 16 residues. Trimming took off 0 bases at V and 2 bases at J, with 13 bases between the two ends. The CDR3, as DNA: TGTGCCACCAGCAGAGACGGGGTAGATAATCAAGAGACCCAGTACTTC. Translating it yields CATSRDGVDNQETQYF.